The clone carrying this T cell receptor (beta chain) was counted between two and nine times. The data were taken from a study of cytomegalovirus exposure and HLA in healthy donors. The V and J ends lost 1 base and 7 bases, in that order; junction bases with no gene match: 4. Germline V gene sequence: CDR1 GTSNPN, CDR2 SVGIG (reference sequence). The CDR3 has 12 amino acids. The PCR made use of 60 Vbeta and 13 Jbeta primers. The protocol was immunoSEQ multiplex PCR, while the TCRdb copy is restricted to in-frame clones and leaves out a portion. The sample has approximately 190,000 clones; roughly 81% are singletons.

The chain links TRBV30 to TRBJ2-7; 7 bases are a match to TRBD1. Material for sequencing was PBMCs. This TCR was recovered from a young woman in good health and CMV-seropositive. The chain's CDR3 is CAWSGRGQEQYF. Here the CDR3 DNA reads TGTGCCTGGAGTGGAAGGGGGCAGGAGCAGTACTTC. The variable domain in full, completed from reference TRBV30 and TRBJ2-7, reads SQTIHQWPATLVQPVGSPLSLECTVEGTSNPNLYWYRQAAGRGLQLLFYSVGIGQISSEVPQNLSASRPQDRQFILSSKKLLLSDSGFYLCAWSGRGQEQYFGPGTRLTVT.